Each of the 12 T cell receptor beta chains below was sequenced from the same sample in a study of blood T cell repertoires in COVID-19. Generated by immunoSEQ multiplex PCR, the TCRdb table keeps only in-frame clones and is missing some. The sample contains 55,000 to 90,000 clones, 85% to 90% of which appear only once. Sequencing was performed on peripheral blood. These receptors all stem from a human donor in a cohort sampled during active COVID-19.

CDR3 sequence (DNA): TGTGCCAGCAGCCCCGACAGGGCAAGGGAAAAACTGTTTTTT. Translating it yields CASSPDRAREKLFF. The chain employs TRBV7-2 and TRBJ1-4, with TRBD1 matching over 7 bases. Trimming cost V 5 bases and J 8 bases; bases outside gene matches: 8. The germline V gene encodes CDR1 SGHTA and CDR2 FQGNSA. CDR3 length: 14 amino acids.

The chain recombines TRBV29-1 with TRBJ1-2; tentatively, D is TRBD1 (6 bases). CDR3 length equals 12 residues. V was shortened by 1 base and J by 7 bases, with 10 bases between the two germline ends. Germline V gives CDR1 SQVTM, CDR2 ANQGSEA. CDR3 residues: CSVEGGQGGYTF. Written as DNA, the CDR3 is TGCAGCGTTGAAGGGGGGCAAGGTGGCTACACCTTC.

The chain carries TRBV6-5 and TRBJ2-1; TRBD2 matches at 7 bases. There are 15 residues in the CDR3. Unmatched junction bases numbered 7, after V lost 4 bases and J lost 4 bases. Germline V CDR1 and CDR2: MNHEY, SVGAGI. The CDR3 DNA reads TGTGCCAGCAGTTCCCTGACTAGCCCTTACAATGAGCAGTTCTTC. This encodes CASSSLTSPYNEQFF.

This clone was detected a few times. The sample carries other DNA sequences with the same CDR3. The chain recombines TRBV12-3 or TRBV12-4 with TRBJ2-2; D is possibly TRBD1 (6 bases). CDR3 length: 13 residues. V was pared by 6 bases and J by 5 bases, with 10 bases between. The CDR3 bases are TGTGCCAGCAGCCTGAGGGGGACCGGGGAGCTGTTTTTT. Its translation is CASSLRGTGELFF.

The V call is TRBV10-3, the J call TRBJ2-5, with D uncertain. There are 14 residues in the CDR3. V was cut by 4 bases and J by 2 bases, with 11 bases left in between. Germline V gene lookup returns CDR1 ENHRY and CDR2 SYGVKD. The CDR3 loop is CAISVVGDQETQYF. The CDR3 DNA reads as TGTGCCATCAGTGTTGTAGGAGATCAAGAGACCCAGTACTTC.

This chain uses TRBV11-1 with TRBJ1-3, with 9 bases identical to TRBD1. CDR1 and CDR2 from the germline V gene are SGHAT and FQDESV (reference sequence). The CDR3 has 16 residues. V lost 4 bases, J lost 4 bases, and 8 bases stayed unmatched. Written as DNA, the CDR3 is TGTGCCAGCAGCTCAAGCCCGGACAGGGGAGGAAACACCATATATTTT. Translation gives CASSSSPDRGGNTIYF.

The chain links TRBV13 to TRBJ2-5; a possible D gene is TRBD2 (6 bases). Germline CDR1 reads PRHDT; CDR2 reads FYEKMQ (reference sequence). V was pared by 4 bases and J by 4 bases, with 16 bases between. CDR3 length equals 15 residues. The CDR3 loop is CASSSGTSGGETQYF. The DNA for the CDR3 is TGTGCCAGCAGCTCCGGGACTTCTGGGGGAGAGACCCAGTACTTC.

This chain uses TRBV19 with TRBJ2-2; TRBD1 is a possible D gene (6 bases). This CDR3 contains 13 residues. V was trimmed by 5 bases and J by 7 bases, leaving 11 bases between them. In germline, CDR1 is LNHDA, CDR2 SQIVND (reference sequence). This CDR3 reads CASSYRDGGELFF. CDR3 DNA sequence: TGTGCCAGTAGTTACAGGGATGGCGGGGAGCTGTTTTTT.

The genes are TRBV6-4 and TRBJ2-1, with 7 bases matching TRBD2. The CDR3 extends over 14 amino acids. Germline CDR1 and CDR2: MRHNA and SNTAGT. V lost 2 bases and J lost 9; bases outside the gene matches: 7. CDR3 coding DNA: TGTGCCAGCAGTGACGGGCGGGAGCCAGTTGAGCAGTTCTTC. It codes for CASSDGREPVEQFF.

The chain has TRBV2 and TRBJ2-2, with TRBD2 identical over 11 bases. Germline values: CDR1 SNHLY, CDR2 FYNNEI. The CDR3 runs 15 residues. J was trimmed by 4 bases and V by 7 bases; bases with no gene match: 5. The DNA of the CDR3 is TGTGCCAGCACCCCCGGACTAGCGGGCACCGGGGAGCTGTTTTTT. Translated, it gives CASTPGLAGTGELFF.

This clone has just one count. The V and J genes are TRBV21-1 and TRBJ2-1; whether TRBD2, the table's D call, matches the DNA was not checked. TRBV21-1 is shown as a pseudogene. This CDR3 comprises 16 residues. CDR3 sequence reads: CASSKCRLAGVHEQFF. The CDR3 nucleotides read TGTGCCAGCAGCAAGTGTCGACTAGCGGGAGTCCATGAGCAGTTCTTC.

This chain joins TRBV7-8 and TRBJ2-1; 11 bases fit TRBD2. The V and J ends lost 4 bases and 3 bases, in that order; junction bases with no gene match: 2. Germline CDR1 and CDR2: SGHVS and FQNEAQ. The CDR3 is made up of 15 amino acids. This chain's CDR3 is CASSSGLADYNEQFF. The CDR3 DNA sequence: TGTGCCAGCAGCTCGGGACTAGCGGACTACAATGAGCAGTTCTTC.